Listed below are T cell receptor beta chains from one sample, sequenced in a study of T cell repertoires in cytomegalovirus infection. For these TCRs, the target antigens are not known. Using its own MiXCR run on the reads, TCRdb lists one record per CDR3 protein. The sample comprises more than 250,000 distinct CDR3 sequences, about 25% of which are singletons, and 10% to 15% rests with the top ten. Sequencing used cultured PBMCs, obtained from culture after CMV antigen stimulation. The receptors here all came from a human donor in good health (CMV status not recorded). Some clones in this sample may be carry-over from other donors' samples. CDR3s include the opening cysteine and the closing phenylalanine or tryptophan. The D gene is left open where the match is weak. Expanded clones are given a class, and other clones once, few, many or no size at all.

V,J,D,size,CDR3,DNA
TRBV20-1,TRBJ2-1,TRBD2,once,CSARDHLGTGTSGGAFF,TGCAGTGCTAGAGATCATTTGGGGACCGGGACTAGCGGGGGGGCGTTCTTC
TRBV9,TRBJ2-1,TRBD2,-,CASSVASGRSREQFF,TGTGCCAGCAGCGTAGCTAGCGGGAGGTCCCGTGAGCAGTTCTTC
TRBV20-1,TRBJ1-4,-,few,CSASSNTNEKLFF,TGCAGTGCCAGCAGTAATACTAATGAAAAACTGTTTTTT
TRBV11-2,TRBJ2-2,TRBD2,few,CASSLVLRRELTGELFF,TGTGCCAGCAGCTTAGTATTACGGCGGGAGTTGACCGGGGAGCTGTTTTTT
TRBV28,TRBJ1-5,-,-,CASSFLGFNPYSNQPQHF,TGTGCCAGCAGTTTTCTTGGCTTTAATCCTTATAGCAATCAGCCCCAGCATTTT
TRBV4-1,TRBJ1-3,TRBD1,-,CASSQGKGQGARGSGNTIYF,TGCGCCAGCAGCCAGGGCAAAGGACAGGGGGCCCGAGGGTCTGGAAACACCATATATTTT
TRBV7-6,TRBJ2-5,-,few,CASSPGVGGVQETQYF,TGTGCCAGCAGCCCAGGTGTTGGGGGCGTTCAAGAGACCCAGTACTTC
TRBV6-2/TRBV6-3,TRBJ2-7,-,many,CASRLSRAGTYEQYF,TGTGCCAGCAGACTCTCGCGAGCGGGTACCTACGAGCAGTACTTC
TRBV7-6,TRBJ2-7,-,many,CASSTQGLAEQYF,TGTGCCAGCAGCACACAGGGTCTCGCCGAGCAGTACTTC
TRBV12-3/TRBV12-4,TRBJ1-2,TRBD1,few,CASTLGDRAYGYTF,TGTGCCAGCACCCTAGGGGACAGGGCCTATGGCTACACCTTC
TRBV11-2,TRBJ2-3,-,many,CASSPRTSAGTQYF,TGTGCCAGCAGCCCGAGGACCTCCGCGGGTACGCAGTATTTT
TRBV28,TRBJ2-3,-,few,CASSWGGTSTDTQYF,TGTGCCAGCAGTTGGGGCGGAACTAGCACAGATACGCAGTATTTT
TRBV7-2,TRBJ2-2,TRBD2,many,CASSLRREGHGELFF,TGTGCCAGCAGCTTAAGGCGGGAGGGCCACGGGGAGCTGTTTTTT
TRBV11-2,TRBJ1-1,-,-,CASSPGPGVEAFF,TGTGCCAGCAGCCCGGGACCTGGGGTCGAAGCTTTCTTT
TRBV19,TRBJ2-1,TRBD2,-,CASSPLGTSGHNEQFF,TGTGCCAGTAGCCCCTTGGGGACTAGCGGACACAATGAGCAGTTCTTC
TRBV12-3/TRBV12-4,TRBJ2-3,-,few,CASSPRHGGTDTQYF,TGTGCCAGCAGTCCTCGCCACGGAGGCACAGATACGCAGTATTTT
TRBV7-2,TRBJ1-1,-,many,CASSLAFWSSAEEAFF,TGTGCCAGCAGCTTAGCCTTCTGGTCCAGTGCAGAAGAAGCTTTCTTT
TRBV7-4,TRBJ2-7,-,-,CASTSNGLYVEQYF,TGTGCCAGCACCTCCAATGGGCTATATGTCGAGCAGTACTTC
TRBV28,TRBJ2-3,-,many,CASFRSREADTQYF,TGTGCCTCATTCCGGAGCCGCGAGGCAGATACGCAGTATTTT
TRBV20-1,TRBJ1-4,-,few,CSAEDGGGEKLFF,TGCAGTGCTGAGGATGGGGGGGGGGAAAAACTGTTTTTT
TRBV7-6,TRBJ2-7,TRBD2,-,CASSRTSGTFYEQYF,TGTGCCAGCAGTAGGACTAGCGGGACTTTCTACGAGCAGTACTTC
TRBV27,TRBJ2-3,-,-,CASSFRFSGTTSTDTQYF,TGTGCCAGCAGTTTTAGGTTCTCCGGGACAACTAGCACAGATACGCAGTATTTT
TRBV14,TRBJ1-1,-,few,CASSQKGTLNTEAFF,TGTGCCAGCAGCCAAAAAGGCACCCTCAACACTGAAGCTTTCTTT
TRBV6-6,TRBJ1-1,-,-,CASSYSTGGAEAFF,TGTGCCAGCAGTTACTCGACCGGAGGGGCTGAAGCTTTCTTT
TRBV11-2,TRBJ1-1,TRBD1,-,CASGTRGIFTEAFF,TGTGCCAGCGGAACCAGGGGGATCTTCACTGAAGCTTTCTTT
TRBV28,TRBJ2-1,TRBD2,-,CASSVPLAGGVYEQFF,TGTGCCAGCAGTGTCCCTTTAGCGGGAGGGGTCTATGAGCAGTTCTTC
TRBV5-1,TRBJ2-1,-,-,CASSLAGLNLDEQFF,TGCGCCAGCAGCTTGGCGGGATTAAATCTCGATGAGCAGTTCTTC
TRBV20-1,TRBJ1-1,-,few,CSARLGPLGTEAFF,TGCAGTGCTAGGCTGGGGCCCCTGGGCACTGAAGCTTTCTTT
TRBV28,TRBJ2-3,TRBD2,-,CASRTSADTQYF,TGTGCCAGCAGGACTAGCGCAGATACGCAGTATTTT
TRBV2,TRBJ2-1,TRBD2,few,CASSDYYSGTSVYNEQFF,TGTGCCAGCAGTGACTATTACTCCGGGACTAGCGTTTACAATGAGCAGTTCTTC
TRBV7-2,TRBJ2-3,-,many,CASSLAIATDTQYF,TGTGCCAGCAGCTTAGCTATTGCCACAGATACGCAGTATTTT
TRBV6-5,TRBJ2-2,-,few,CASRRGGRWIGELFF,TGTGCCAGCCGAAGGGGTGGTAGATGGATCGGGGAGCTGTTTTTT
TRBV7-8,TRBJ1-3,TRBD1,many,CASRGTASGNTIYF,TGTGCCAGCAGAGGGACAGCCTCTGGAAACACCATATATTTT